This is a list of T cell receptor beta chains from one sample in a study of T cells in Graves' hyperthyroidism and ophthalmopathy. One entry per CDR3 protein results from TCRdb running MiXCR on the multiplex PCR reads. This sample yields roughly 560,000 distinct CDR3 sequences, of which about 15% are seen a single time; roughly 4.3% belongs to the top ten. The sequencing sample was made of blood. These receptors were taken from a woman aged 40 to 50 with Graves' ophthalmopathy. The CDR3 runs from the conserved cysteine through the conserved F or W. D genes are given only for firm matches. Rows may omit the clone size; those that give it use once, few, many or a size class.

V,size,J,D,length,DNA,CDR3
TRBV29-1,many,TRBJ2-5,TRBD2,15,TGCAGCGTTGATATGGCGGGAGGGCCAGGAGAGACCCAGTACTTC,CSVDMAGGPGETQYF
TRBV11-2,many,TRBJ2-2,NA,14,TGTGCCAGCACCCTGGTTGCGACCACCGGGGAGCTGTTTTTT,CASTLVATTGELFF
TRBV2,many,TRBJ1-2,NA,12,TGTGCCAGCAGTGGTAGACAGGATGGCTACACCTTC,CASSGRQDGYTF
TRBV5-1,NA,TRBJ2-6,NA,15,TGCGCCAGCGCCCCGAGGAGCTCTGGGGCCAACGTCCTGACTTTC,CASAPRSSGANVLTF
TRBV5-1,many,TRBJ2-7,NA,13,TGCGCCAGCAGCTATACCGGGACCTACGAGCAGTACTTC,CASSYTGTYEQYF
TRBV20-1,few,TRBJ2-5,TRBD1,16,TGCAGTGCTAGAGAGGATATTGGACAGGAGAAAGAGACCCAGTACTTC,CSAREDIGQEKETQYF
TRBV6-2/TRBV6-3,many,TRBJ2-4,NA,13,TGTGCCACCACTGAACGGGCCAAAAACATTCAGTACTTC,CATTERAKNIQYF
TRBV4-1,NA,TRBJ2-7,TRBD2,16,TGCGCCAGCAGCCAAGAACCGGGACTAGCATCGTACGAGCAGTACTTC,CASSQEPGLASYEQYF
TRBV19,many,TRBJ1-5,TRBD1,14,TGTGCCAGTACTATGACAGGGCACAATCAGCCCCAGCATTTT,CASTMTGHNQPQHF
TRBV2,few,TRBJ2-7,NA,14,TGTGCCAGCAGTGACGTGGTTCAGGGCTACGAGCAGTACTTC,CASSDVVQGYEQYF
TRBV3-1,NA,TRBJ2-2,TRBD1,16,TGTGCCAGCAGCCAAGAGGGACAGGGGAAAACCGGGGAGCTGTTTTTT,CASSQEGQGKTGELFF
TRBV19,many,TRBJ1-2,NA,14,TGTGCCAGTAGTATTGCGGGGACCGAGTCTGGCTACACCTTC,CASSIAGTESGYTF
TRBV28,many,TRBJ2-7,TRBD1,15,TGTGCCAGCAGTCCCGGGACAGGGAGGGCCTACGAGCAGTACTTC,CASSPGTGRAYEQYF
TRBV25-1,NA,TRBJ2-7,TRBD1,16,TGTGCCAGCAGTGAATTTTTAACAGGGGAGTCCTACGAGCAGTACTTC,CASSEFLTGESYEQYF
TRBV30,many,TRBJ2-5,NA,12,TGTGCCTGGAGTAAAGGGATAGAGACCCAGTACTTC,CAWSKGIETQYF
TRBV20-1,many,TRBJ2-5,NA,13,TGCAGTGCTAGGTGGGGGCAAAAAGAGACCCAGTACTTC,CSARWGQKETQYF
TRBV6-5,NA,TRBJ2-4,NA,14,TGTGCCAGCAGTTACTCAGGGTGGGGAAACATTCAGTACTTC,CASSYSGWGNIQYF